The rows below give T cell receptor beta chains drawn from one sample of a study of graft-versus-host responses after intestinal transplantation. Measured with immunoSEQ multiplex PCR; TCRdb has only the in-frame clones, and not every one. The repertoire consists of about 85,000 clones, with 82% occurring once and the leading ten covering about 0.8%. These receptors lack a known antigen. Specimen: unstimulated CD4+ T cells sorted from spleen or lymph node cells, collected before intestinal transplant. The receptors shown here come from a human donor who received an intestinal transplant. Each CDR3 is given with its conserved first and last residue. D genes are given only for firm matches. Clone size, where shown, is once, few, many, or a class for clones that have expanded.

J gene	clone size	D gene	V gene	CDR3 DNA	CDR3 protein
TRBJ2-3	-	TRBD1	TRBV29-1	TGCAGCGTACTCCGGGACAGGGGTGCAGATACGCAGTATTTT	CSVLRDRGADTQYF
TRBJ2-4	few	TRBD1	TRBV11-2	TGTGCCAGCAGCTTGGCTCGGACAGGGGGAAACATTCAGTACTTC	CASSLARTGGNIQYF
TRBJ1-5	few	-	TRBV7-2	TGTGCCAGCAGCTTACGGTCTGGCAATCAGCCCCAGCATTTT	CASSLRSGNQPQHF
TRBJ2-1	-	TRBD2	TRBV6-4	TGTGCCAGCAGTGCACTAGCGGGAGGGGTGCTTGAGCAGTTCTTC	CASSALAGGVLEQFF
TRBJ2-7	once	-	TRBV7-2	TGTGCCAGCAGCTTACTCGGGGGGCCCTCTATGGAGCAGTACTTC	CASSLLGGPSMEQYF
TRBJ1-2	-	TRBD1	TRBV7-9	TGTGCCAGCAGCTTTAACTTTTGGGACAGGGGGAAGTCCAATGGCTACACCTTC	CASSFNFWDRGKSNGYTF
TRBJ2-1	-	-	TRBV6-6	TGTGCCAGCAGTCCAGGGCGTGTTGAGCAGTTCTTC	CASSPGRVEQFF
TRBJ2-5	-	-	TRBV5-6	TGTGCCAGCAGCTTGGTAACGCGAGAAGAGACCCAGTACTTC	CASSLVTREETQYF
TRBJ1-1	-	-	TRBV2	TGTGCCAGCAGTGAATTGGGGACTCGAGCTTTCTTT	CASSELGTRAFF
TRBJ2-1	once	TRBD2	TRBV5-1	TGCGCCAGCAGCTTGGTTACTAGCGGGATTAGCTCCTACAATGAGCAGTTCTTC	CASSLVTSGISSYNEQFF
TRBJ1-4	-	-	TRBV28	TGTGCCAGCAGAGGAGAAGGAAGAACTAATGAAAAACTGTTTTTT	CASRGEGRTNEKLFF
TRBJ2-4	-	-	TRBV5-1	TGCGCCAGCAGCTTGAGTCTAACGGCCAAAAACATTCAGTACTTC	CASSLSLTAKNIQYF
TRBJ2-7	-	-	TRBV14	TGTGCCAGCAGCAACACAGAATCCCCCCTCCCCGAGCAGTACTTC	CASSNTESPLPEQYF
TRBJ2-1	few	TRBD2	TRBV2	TGTGCCAGCAGTGCGACTAGCGGTTCCGTCGGTGAGCAGTTCTTC	CASSATSGSVGEQFF
TRBJ2-1	-	TRBD2	TRBV9	TGTGCCAGCAGTTTGGCTAGCGGTTACAATGAGCAGTTCTTC	CASSLASGYNEQFF
TRBJ2-3	-	-	TRBV5-6	TGTGCCAGCGCAGGGACTCCGACAGCGGATACGCAGTATTTT	CASAGTPTADTQYF
TRBJ1-1	few	TRBD1	TRBV6-5	TGTGCCAGCACCAGGGGGGCGGGAGGCACTGAAGCTTTCTTT	CASTRGAGGTEAFF
TRBJ1-2	-	-	TRBV4-1	TGCGCCAGCAGCCTCTTAGCCAGGGCCGCCTATGGCTACACCTTC	CASSLLARAAYGYTF
TRBJ2-7	-	TRBD1	TRBV28	TGTGCCAGCCGGACAGGGTCCCGCTCCTACGAGCAGTACTTC	CASRTGSRSYEQYF
TRBJ2-1	-	-	TRBV4-2	TGTGCCAGCAGCCAAGCCAGCGGGACACCCTACAATGAGCAGTTCTTC	CASSQASGTPYNEQFF
TRBJ2-7	-	TRBD1	TRBV4-1	TGCGCCAGCAGCCAAGAAGGGACAGGGGAGGTCTACGAGCAGTACTTC	CASSQEGTGEVYEQYF
TRBJ2-3	-	TRBD2	TRBV4-1	TGCGCCAGCAGCCAAGCGGGCGGGGGGCACACAGATACGCAGTATTTT	CASSQAGGGHTDTQYF
TRBJ2-6	-	TRBD2	TRBV7-2	TGTGCCAGCAGCTTAATGCCTAGCGGAGTGTCTGGGGCCAACGTCCTGACTTTC	CASSLMPSGVSGANVLTF
TRBJ1-1	-	-	TRBV19	TGTGCCAGTACCCTGACTCTACAGAACACTGAAGCTTTCTTT	CASTLTLQNTEAFF
TRBJ2-3	-	-	TRBV29-1	TGCAGCGGCGGGAAATCTAGCACAGATACGCAGTATTTT	CSGGKSSTDTQYF
TRBJ2-2	-	TRBD1	TRBV7-8	TGTGCCAGCACCGGGACAGGGTCGAACACCGGGGAGCTGTTTTTT	CASTGTGSNTGELFF
TRBJ2-1	-	TRBD2	TRBV10-2	TGCGCCAGCAGTGCGGGACTAGCGGGAGCCTATGAGCAGTTCTTC	CASSAGLAGAYEQFF
TRBJ1-6	-	-	TRBV28	TGTGCCAGCAAGGACAAACAATATAATTCACCCCTCCACTTT	CASKDKQYNSPLHF
TRBJ2-3	-	-	TRBV7-9	TGTACAGAGGATACGCAGTATTTT	CTEDTQYF
TRBJ2-2	-	-	TRBV18	TGTGCCAGCTCACCACTAACAGGACGTCCCGGGGAGCTGTTTTTT	CASSPLTGRPGELFF
TRBJ2-1	-	TRBD1	TRBV5-1	TGCGCCAGCAGCCGGGGACAGGGAACCTACAATGAGCAGTTCTTC	CASSRGQGTYNEQFF
TRBJ2-5	-	-	TRBV5-1	TGCGCCAGCAGCTTTGGAAAGGGAAGCGGGGAGACCCAGTACTTC	CASSFGKGSGETQYF
TRBJ2-1	once	TRBD2	TRBV19	TGTGCCAGTAGTAAAGGGGGACTAGGCGAGCGTGAGCAGTTCTTC	CASSKGGLGEREQFF
TRBJ1-1	-	-	TRBV5-1	TGCGCCAGCAGCTTGGACAGCCCCAACACTGAAGCTTTCTTT	CASSLDSPNTEAFF
TRBJ2-7	-	TRBD1	TRBV4-2	TGTGCCAGCAGCCAACCCGGGACAGCCTACGAGCAGTACTTC	CASSQPGTAYEQYF
TRBJ2-2	-	TRBD2	TRBV2	TGTGCCAGCAAGGAAGCGGGAGTAGGGACCGGGGAGCTGTTTTTT	CASKEAGVGTGELFF
TRBJ1-2	-	-	TRBV9	TGTGCCAGCAGCGTGACTCCCGACAGCCTCTATGGCTACACCTTC	CASSVTPDSLYGYTF
TRBJ2-5	-	-	TRBV28	TGTGCCAGCAGTTTTCTTATGTACCAAGAGACCCAGTACTTC	CASSFLMYQETQYF
TRBJ1-5	-	-	TRBV10-3	TGTGCCATCAGCCAGTCGGGGGACCAGCCCCAGCATTTT	CAISQSGDQPQHF
TRBJ1-1	-	-	TRBV5-1	TGCGCCAGCACCCCCACAGGGAACACTGAAGCTTTCTTT	CASTPTGNTEAFF